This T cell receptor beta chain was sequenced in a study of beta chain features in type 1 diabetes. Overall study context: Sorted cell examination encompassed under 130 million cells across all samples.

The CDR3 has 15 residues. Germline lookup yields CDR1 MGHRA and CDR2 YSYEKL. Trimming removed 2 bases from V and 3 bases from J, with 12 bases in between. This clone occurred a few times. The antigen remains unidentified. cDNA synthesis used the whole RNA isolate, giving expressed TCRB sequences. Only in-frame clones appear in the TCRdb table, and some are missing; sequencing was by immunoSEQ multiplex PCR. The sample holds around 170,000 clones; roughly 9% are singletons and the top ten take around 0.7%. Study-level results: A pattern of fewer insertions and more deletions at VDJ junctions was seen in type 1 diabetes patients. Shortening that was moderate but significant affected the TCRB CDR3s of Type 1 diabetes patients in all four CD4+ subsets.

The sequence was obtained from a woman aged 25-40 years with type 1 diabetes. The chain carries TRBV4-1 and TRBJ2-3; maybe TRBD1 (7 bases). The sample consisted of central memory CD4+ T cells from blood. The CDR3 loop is CASSQLSGGTDTQYF. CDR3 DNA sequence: TGCGCCAGCAGCCAACTGTCAGGGGGGACAGATACGCAGTATTTT.